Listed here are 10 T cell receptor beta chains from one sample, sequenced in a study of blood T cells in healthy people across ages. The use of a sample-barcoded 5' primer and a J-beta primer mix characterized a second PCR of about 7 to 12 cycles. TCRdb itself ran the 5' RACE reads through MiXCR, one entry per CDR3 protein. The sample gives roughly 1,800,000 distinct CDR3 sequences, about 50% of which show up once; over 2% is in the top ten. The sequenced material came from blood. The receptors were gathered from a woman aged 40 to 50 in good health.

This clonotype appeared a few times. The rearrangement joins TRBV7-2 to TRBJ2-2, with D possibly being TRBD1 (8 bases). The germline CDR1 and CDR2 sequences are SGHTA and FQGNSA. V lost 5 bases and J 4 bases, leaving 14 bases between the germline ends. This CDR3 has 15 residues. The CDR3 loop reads CASSPTGGGTGELFF. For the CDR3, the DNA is TGTGCCAGCAGCCCCACAGGGGGGGGCACCGGGGAGCTGTTTTTT.

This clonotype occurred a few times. CDR3 in DNA: TGCGCCAGCAGCCAAGCTCCAACAGGGGTCGATCAGCCCCAGCATTTT. Amino acids: CASSQAPTGVDQPQHF. The V call is TRBV4-1, the J call TRBJ1-5; 7 positions match TRBD1. CDR1 and CDR2 from the germline V gene are MGHRA and YSYEKL. The CDR3 consists of 16 residues. Trimming took 1 base from V and 5 from J; bases not matched to a gene: 8.

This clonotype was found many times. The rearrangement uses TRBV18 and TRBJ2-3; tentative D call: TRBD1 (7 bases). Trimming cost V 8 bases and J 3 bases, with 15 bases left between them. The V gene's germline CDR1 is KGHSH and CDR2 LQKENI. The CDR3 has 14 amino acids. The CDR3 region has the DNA TGTGCCAGCAGTCCGACAGGGAGGACAGATACGCAGTATTTT. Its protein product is CASSPTGRTDTQYF.

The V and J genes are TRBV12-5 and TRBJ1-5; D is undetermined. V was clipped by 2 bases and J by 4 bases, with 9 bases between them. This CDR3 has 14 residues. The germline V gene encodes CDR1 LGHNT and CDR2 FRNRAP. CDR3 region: CASGLRRENQPQHF. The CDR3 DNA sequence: TGTGCTAGTGGTTTGCGGAGGGAGAATCAGCCCCAGCATTTT.

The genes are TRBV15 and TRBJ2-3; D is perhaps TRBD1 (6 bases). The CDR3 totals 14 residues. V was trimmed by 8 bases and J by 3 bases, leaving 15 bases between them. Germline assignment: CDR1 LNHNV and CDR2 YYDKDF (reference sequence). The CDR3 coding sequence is TGTGCCACCCAACGGCAGGGGCGAACAGATACGCAGTATTTT. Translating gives CATQRQGRTDTQYF.

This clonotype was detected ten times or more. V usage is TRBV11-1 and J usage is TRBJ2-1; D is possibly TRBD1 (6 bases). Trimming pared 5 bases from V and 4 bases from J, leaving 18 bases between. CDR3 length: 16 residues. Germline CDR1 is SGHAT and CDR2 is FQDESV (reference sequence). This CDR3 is CASSLWKGEPYNEQFF. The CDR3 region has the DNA TGTGCCAGCAGCCTCTGGAAGGGGGAACCGTACAATGAGCAGTTCTTC.

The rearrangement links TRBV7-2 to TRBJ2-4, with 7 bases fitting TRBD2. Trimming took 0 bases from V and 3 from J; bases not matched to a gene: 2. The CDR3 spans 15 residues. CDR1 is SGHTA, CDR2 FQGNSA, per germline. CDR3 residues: CASSLAGGYKNIQYF. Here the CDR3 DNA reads TGTGCCAGCAGCTTAGCGGGAGGGTACAAAAACATTCAGTACTTC.

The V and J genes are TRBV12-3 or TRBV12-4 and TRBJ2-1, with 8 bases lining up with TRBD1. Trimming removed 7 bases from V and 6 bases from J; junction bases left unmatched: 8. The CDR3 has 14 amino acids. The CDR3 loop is CASTSGQGSNEQFF. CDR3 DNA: TGTGCCAGCACATCAGGACAGGGTAGCAATGAGCAGTTCTTC.

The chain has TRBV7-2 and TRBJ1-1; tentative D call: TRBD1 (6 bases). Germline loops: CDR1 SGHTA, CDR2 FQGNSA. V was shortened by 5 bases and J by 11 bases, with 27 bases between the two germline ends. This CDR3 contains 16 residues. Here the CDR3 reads CASSPRGGTGSLKAFF. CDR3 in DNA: TGTGCCAGCAGCCCCAGAGGTGGTACAGGGTCCCTGAAGGCTTTCTTT.

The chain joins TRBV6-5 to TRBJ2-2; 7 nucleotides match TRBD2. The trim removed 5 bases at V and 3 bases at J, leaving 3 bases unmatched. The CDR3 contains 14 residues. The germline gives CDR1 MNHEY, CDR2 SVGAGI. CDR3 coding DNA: TGTGCCAGCAGTAGGGCGGGGGACACCGGGGAGCTGTTTTTT. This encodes CASSRAGDTGELFF.